These 22 T cell receptor beta chains came from one sample sequenced in a study of blood T cell repertoires in COVID-19. Sequencing was performed with immunoSEQ multiplex PCR; in TCRdb, only in-frame clones are kept and a portion is missing. In the table there are fewer than 350,000 clones, roughly 88% of which are singletons. The sample taken for sequencing was PBMCs or T cells enriched from blood (not recorded which). These receptors all come from a woman aged 40 to 50 with acute COVID-19.

The rearrangement links TRBV11-2 to TRBJ2-7; 10 bases map to TRBD2. After removal of 5 bases from V and 6 bases from J, the junction contained 13 bases not matched to a gene. Germline assignment: CDR1 SGHAT and CDR2 FQNNGV. The CDR3 has 16 amino acids. The chain's CDR3 is CASSRWGLAGAGEQYF. CDR3 nucleotide sequence: TGTGCCAGCAGCCGATGGGGCCTAGCGGGGGCGGGCGAGCAGTACTTC.

V is TRBV7-9 and J is TRBJ2-5; maybe TRBD1 (6 bases). V was trimmed by 3 bases and J by 2 bases, leaving 13 bases between them. The V gene's germline CDR1 is SEHNR and CDR2 FQNEAQ (reference sequence). The CDR3 extends over 15 amino acids. As DNA, the CDR3 is TGTGCCAGCAGCTTTACAGGGCGAGGACAAGAGACCCAGTACTTC. Its translation is CASSFTGRGQETQYF.

This sequence joins TRBV19 and TRBJ2-1, with a weak D call TRBD2 (6 bases). The ends were cut back, 4 bases at V and 0 bases at J, with 16 bases in the middle. The length of the CDR3 is 17 residues. Germline V gene data show CDR1 as LNHDA and CDR2 as SQIVND (reference sequence). The CDR3 DNA is TGTGCCAGTAGTACGGCCCCCCGGGACTCCTCCTACAATGAGCAGTTCTTC. It codes for CASSTAPRDSSYNEQFF.

This chain links TRBV7-9 with TRBJ2-5, with TRBD1 as a possible D gene (5 bases). CDR3 length: 16 residues. Germline assignment: CDR1 SEHNR and CDR2 FQNEAQ (reference sequence). Trimming pared 5 bases from V and 0 bases from J, leaving 16 bases between. CDR3 DNA sequence: TGTGCCAGCAGCGAGCCCCTGACAGAAAACCAAGAGACCCAGTACTTC. Its translation is CASSEPLTENQETQYF.

The rearrangement joins TRBV4-3 to TRBJ1-1, with 7 bases identical to TRBD1. The V segment lost 3 bases and the J segment 6 bases; nucleotides outside the gene matches: 10. This CDR3 spans 15 amino acids. Per the germline V gene, CDR1 is LGHNA and CDR2 is YSLEER. CDR3 amino acids: CASSQKWDSTSEAFF. Here the CDR3 DNA reads TGCGCCAGCAGCCAGAAGTGGGACAGTACTTCTGAAGCTTTCTTT.

CDR3 amino acids: CASTVTGELFF. CDR3 nucleotide sequence: TGTGCCAGCACTGTCACCGGGGAGCTGTTTTTT. V usage is TRBV6-5 and J usage is TRBJ2-2; no definite D call. The CDR3 totals 11 residues. V was clipped by 7 bases and J by 4 bases, with 4 bases between them. Germline V CDR1 and CDR2: MNHEY, SVGAGI.

The rearrangement uses TRBV7-3 and TRBJ2-7; 9 positions match TRBD2. CDR3 length: 18 residues. V lost 4 bases to trimming and J lost 2 bases; unmatched junction nucleotides: 15. The germline V gene has CDR1 SGHTA and CDR2 FQGTGA. This CDR3 reads CASSSLRSGRKVPYEQYF. The CDR3 coding sequence is TGTGCCAGCAGCTCATTAAGGAGCGGGAGGAAGGTTCCCTACGAGCAGTACTTC. The entire variable domain, with the rest obtained from reference TRBV7-3 and TRBJ2-7, is as follows: GAGVSQTPSNKVTEKGKYVELRCDPISGHTALYWYRQSLGQGPEFLIYFQGTGAADDSGLPNDRFFAVRPEGSVSTLKIQRTERGDSAVYLCASSSLRSGRKVPYEQYFGPGTRLTVT.

The V gene is TRBV9, the J gene TRBJ2-5; 12 bases agree with TRBD2. The germline V gene has CDR1 SGDLS and CDR2 YYNGEE. This CDR3 spans 16 amino acids. The junction had 5 bases not matched to a gene; V was cut back by 0 bases and J by 5 bases. The CDR3 here is CASSVASGGAGETQYF. In nucleotides, the CDR3 is TGTGCCAGCAGCGTAGCTAGCGGGGGGGCAGGGGAGACCCAGTACTTC. The variable domain in full, with the rest retrieved from reference TRBV9 and TRBJ2-5, is DSGVTQTPKHLITATGQRVTLRCSPRSGDLSVYWYQQSLDQGLQFLIQYYNGEERAKGNILERFSAQQFPDLHSELNLSSLELGDSALYFCASSVASGGAGETQYFGPGTRLLVL.

In regard to this clone: The sample carries other DNA sequences with the same CDR3. The V call is TRBV5-1, the J call TRBJ2-1, with 9 bases that match TRBD1. Germline CDR1 is SGHRS and CDR2 is YFSETQ. Unmatched junction bases numbered 7, after V lost 4 bases and J lost 5 bases. The CDR3 is 15 residues long. The CDR3 bases are TGCGCCAGCAGCAGTTCCGGGACAGGGAACAATGAGCAGTTCTTC. It yields the protein CASSSSGTGNNEQFF.

The V gene is TRBV2, the J gene TRBJ1-6, with 7 bases aligning to TRBD1. CDR1 is SNHLY, CDR2 FYNNEI, per germline. J lost 5 bases, V lost 5 bases, and 9 bases had no gene match. The CDR3 totals 16 residues. The CDR3 reads CASSPQGTPNNSPLHF. The CDR3 DNA reads TGTGCCAGCAGTCCACAGGGGACCCCGAATAATTCACCCCTCCACTTT. The full variable domain, rest sourced from reference TRBV2 and TRBJ1-6, is EPEVTQTPSHQVTQMGQEVILRCVPISNHLYFYWYRQILGQKVEFLVSFYNNEISEKSEIFDDQFSVERPDGSNFTLKIRSTKLEDSAMYFCASSPQGTPNNSPLHFGNGTRLTVT.

V gene TRBV28 combines with J gene TRBJ1-2, with 12 bases lining up with TRBD1. This CDR3 comprises 17 residues. Germline CDR1 reads MDHEN; CDR2 reads SYDVKM. V dropped 5 bases and J dropped 3; count of bases not matched to a gene: 10. CDR3 region: CASSPRDRGLWDYGYTF. Here the CDR3 DNA reads TGTGCCAGCAGTCCAAGGGACAGGGGGCTATGGGACTATGGCTACACCTTC.

The chain couples TRBV5-6 to TRBJ1-5, with D maybe TRBD1 (5 bases). The length of the CDR3 is 17 residues. The V and J ends lost 1 base and 7 bases respectively, with 21 bases between them. Germline V gives CDR1 SGHDT, CDR2 YYEEEE. Here the CDR3 DNA reads TGTGCCAGCAGCTTGAATAAGGGGACTCCAGGATGGCAGCCCCAGCATTTT. This codes for CASSLNKGTPGWQPQHF.

The rearrangement uses TRBV7-2 and TRBJ2-2; D might be TRBD2 (6 bases). Trimming cost V 5 bases and J 8 bases, with 27 bases left between them. The germline V gene encodes CDR1 SGHTA and CDR2 FQGNSA. This CDR3 has 18 residues. In DNA, the CDR3 is TGTGCCAGCAGCCCAACCTCTCGTGCTAGCGCCTCTAGGGGGGAGCTGTTTTTT. Protein product: CASSPTSRASASRGELFF.

The rearrangement uses TRBV3-1 (or the pseudogene TRBV3-2) and TRBJ1-2; D not certain. The V end was cut by 5 bases, the J end by 3 bases, with 19 bases between. Per germline, CDR1 LGHDT and CDR2 YNNKEL (reference sequence). This CDR3 contains 16 residues. The CDR3 protein is CASSARVQPIDYGYTF. CDR3 coding DNA: TGTGCCAGCAGCGCGCGCGTACAGCCGATAGACTATGGCTACACCTTC.

V is TRBV3-1 (or the pseudogene TRBV3-2) and J is TRBJ2-7, with D unresolved. Per the germline V gene, CDR1 is LGHDT and CDR2 is YNNKEL (reference sequence). With 0 bases removed from V and 9 bases from J, the gap between germline ends came to 9 bases. The CDR3 runs to 12 residues. In DNA form, the CDR3 reads TGTGCCAGCAGCCAAGATGCCTCGGGGCAGTACTTC. This codes for CASSQDASGQYF.

The CDR3 sequence: CASSIAPDSYGYTF. For the CDR3, the DNA is TGTGCCAGTAGTATTGCCCCGGACAGCTATGGCTACACCTTC. The J gene is TRBJ1-2, the V gene TRBV19; tentative D call: TRBD1 (6 bases). CDR3 size: 14 residues. CDR1 is LNHDA, CDR2 SQIVND, per germline (reference sequence). The V and J ends lost 3 bases and 4 bases respectively, with 12 bases between them.

V is TRBV3-1 (or the pseudogene TRBV3-2) and J is TRBJ1-4; 8 bases fit TRBD1. Germline trimming cut 1 base from V and 11 bases from J; bases unmatched to any gene: 12. This CDR3 has 16 amino acids. Germline assignment: CDR1 LGHDT and CDR2 YNNKEL (reference sequence). In DNA, the CDR3 is TGTGCCAGCAGCCAAGGGGCAGGGGGCGCATTGAACAAACTGTTTTTT. Translating it yields CASSQGAGGALNKLFF.

The genes are TRBV28 and TRBJ1-6; maybe TRBD1 (5 bases). Germline values: CDR1 MDHEN, CDR2 SYDVKM. CDR3 length: 14 residues. The V end was cut by 0 bases, the J end by 11 bases, with 11 bases between. In DNA, the CDR3 is TGTGCCAGCAGTTTATGGGGGCTTGGTGCACCCCTCCACTTT. As protein: CASSLWGLGAPLHF.

V gene TRBV5-6 combines with J gene TRBJ2-2, with D possibly matching TRBD1 (6 bases). Per germline, CDR1 SGHDT and CDR2 YYEEEE. CDR3 length: 16 residues. V was trimmed by 1 base and J by 0 bases, leaving 10 bases between them. The CDR3 sequence is CASSLLQGSNTGELFF. CDR3 DNA sequence: TGTGCCAGCAGCTTGCTTCAGGGGTCGAACACCGGGGAGCTGTTTTTT.

The rearrangement uses TRBV7-9 and TRBJ1-2; D gene ambiguous. CDR1 is SEHNR and CDR2 is FQNEAQ in the germline V gene (reference sequence). The CDR3 extends over 18 amino acids. The V and J ends lost 2 bases and 4 bases respectively, with 23 bases between them. In DNA form, the CDR3 reads TGTGCCAGCAGCTTATTTATCTCCAGTTCTCGTCCCGTCTATGGCTACACCTTC. Translating gives CASSLFISSSRPVYGYTF.

CDR3 nucleotide sequence: TGTGCCAGCAGTTTTACCGGTCAGGGGCCCCAGCATTTT. Its protein is CASSFTGQGPQHF. The V call is TRBV27, the J call TRBJ1-5; possible D gene TRBD1, 5 bases. Germline V lookup: CDR1 MNHEY, CDR2 SMNVEV (reference sequence). V shed 3 bases and J shed 9 bases, with 12 bases lying between them. The CDR3 extends over 13 amino acids.

The chain recombines TRBV28 with TRBJ1-3; 9 nucleotides line up with TRBD1. The CDR3 runs 18 residues. Germline CDR1 and CDR2: MDHEN and SYDVKM. V gave up 5 bases and J gave up 1 base; unmatched junction bases: 12. The CDR3 DNA sequence: TGTGCCAGCAGTGGGACGGGGGACAGGGTAGTTTCTGGAAACACCATATATTTT. Its translation is CASSGTGDRVVSGNTIYF.